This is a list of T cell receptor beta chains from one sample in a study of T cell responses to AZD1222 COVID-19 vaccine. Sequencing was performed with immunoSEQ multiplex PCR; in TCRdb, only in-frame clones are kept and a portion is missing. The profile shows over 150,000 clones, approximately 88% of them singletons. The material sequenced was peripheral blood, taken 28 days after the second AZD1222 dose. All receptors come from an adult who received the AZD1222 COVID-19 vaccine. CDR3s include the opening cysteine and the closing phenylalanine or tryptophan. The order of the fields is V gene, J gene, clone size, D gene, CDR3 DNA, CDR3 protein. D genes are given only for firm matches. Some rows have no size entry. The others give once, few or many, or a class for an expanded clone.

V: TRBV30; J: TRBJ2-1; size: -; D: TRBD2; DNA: TGTGCCTGGAGTGGGGGGGGTGACAGAAATGAGCAGTTCTTC; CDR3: CAWSGGGDRNEQFF
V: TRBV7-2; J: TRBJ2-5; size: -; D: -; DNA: TGTGCCAGCCAACTCTTTTCGGGGGAGACCCAGTACTTC; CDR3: CASQLFSGETQYF
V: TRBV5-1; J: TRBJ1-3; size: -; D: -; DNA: TGCGCCAGCAGCTTGGGAATAAATTCGGGGAACTCTGGAAACACCATATATTTT; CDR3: CASSLGINSGNSGNTIYF
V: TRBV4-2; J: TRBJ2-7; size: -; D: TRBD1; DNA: TGTGCCAGCAGCCCCCGGGACAGCTCCTACGAGCAGTACTTC; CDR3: CASSPRDSSYEQYF
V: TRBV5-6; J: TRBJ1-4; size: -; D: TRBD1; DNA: TGTGCCAGCGCAAAGGGGGCACCAACTAATGAAAAACTGTTTTTT; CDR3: CASAKGAPTNEKLFF
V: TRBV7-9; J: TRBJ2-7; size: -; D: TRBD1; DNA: TGTGCCAGCAGCCTAGACAGGGCCCCCTTCTCCTACGAGCAGTACTTC; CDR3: CASSLDRAPFSYEQYF
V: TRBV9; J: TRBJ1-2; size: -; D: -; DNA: TGTGCCAGCAGCGTGGAAGCTAACTATGGCTACACCTTC; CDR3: CASSVEANYGYTF
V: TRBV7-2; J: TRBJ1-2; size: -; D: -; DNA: TGTGCCAGCAGCCCACTTGGGGGTTATGGCTACACCTTC; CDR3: CASSPLGGYGYTF
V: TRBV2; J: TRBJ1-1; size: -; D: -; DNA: TGTGCCAGCAATCAGCAGGGGAGAGGCGCTGAAGCTTTCTTT; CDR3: CASNQQGRGAEAFF
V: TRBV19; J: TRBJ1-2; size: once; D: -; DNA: TGTGCCAGTAGTATGACCGGGAGTGCAGGCTATGGCTACACCTTC; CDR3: CASSMTGSAGYGYTF
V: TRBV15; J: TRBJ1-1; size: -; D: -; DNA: TGTGCCACCAGCAGAGCAGCTCAGGGTGGTACTGAAGCTTTCTTT; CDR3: CATSRAAQGGTEAFF
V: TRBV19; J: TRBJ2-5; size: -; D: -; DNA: TGTGCCAGTAGTATAGGCAGGCTCCCAGGAGAGACCCAGTACTTC; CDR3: CASSIGRLPGETQYF
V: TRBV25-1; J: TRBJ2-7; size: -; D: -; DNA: TGTGCCAGCAGTGAATCTGGTGGGCGGTACGAGCAGTACTTC; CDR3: CASSESGGRYEQYF
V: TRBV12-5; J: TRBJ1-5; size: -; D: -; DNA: TGTGCTAGTGCCGGGAATAGCAATCAGCCCCAGCATTTT; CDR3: CASAGNSNQPQHF
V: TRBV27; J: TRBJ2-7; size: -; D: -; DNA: TGTGCCAGCAGTTTGCGACGGAGTTACTACGAGCAGTACTTC; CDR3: CASSLRRSYYEQYF
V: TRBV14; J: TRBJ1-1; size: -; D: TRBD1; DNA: TGTGCCAGCAGCCAAAAACAGGGGCGGCTCACTGAAGCTTTCTTT; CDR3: CASSQKQGRLTEAFF
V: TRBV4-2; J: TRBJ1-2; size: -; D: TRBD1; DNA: TGTGCCAGCAGCCAAGCCTGGGACCAGGGGGGGTATGGCTACACCTTC; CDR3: CASSQAWDQGGYGYTF
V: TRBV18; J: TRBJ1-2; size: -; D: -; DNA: TGTGCCAGCTCACTCCGATTTCCCGGGCCCAACTATGGCTACACCTTC; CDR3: CASSLRFPGPNYGYTF
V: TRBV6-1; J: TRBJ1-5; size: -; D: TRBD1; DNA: TGTGCCAGCAGTGAAGTAGGTCGGACAGGGCGGCGTAGCAATCAGCCCCAGCATTTT; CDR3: CASSEVGRTGRRSNQPQHF
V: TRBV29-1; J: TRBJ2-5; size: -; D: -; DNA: TGCAGCGTTGGAGGGGTGGGAGAGACCCAGTACTTC; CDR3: CSVGGVGETQYF
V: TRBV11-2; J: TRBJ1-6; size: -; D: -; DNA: TGTGCCAGCAGCTTACAACAGGGCCTAAATTCACCCCTCCACTTT; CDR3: CASSLQQGLNSPLHF
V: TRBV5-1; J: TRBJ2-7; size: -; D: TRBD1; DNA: TGCGCCAGCAGCTTAACCTCCGGGACAGCCCTGGCTGGGCAGTACTTC; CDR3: CASSLTSGTALAGQYF
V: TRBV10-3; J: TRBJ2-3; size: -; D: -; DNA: TGTGCCATCAGTGCGGACCCACGTACGCAGTATTTT; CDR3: CAISADPRTQYF
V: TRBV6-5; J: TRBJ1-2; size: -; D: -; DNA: TGTGCCAGCAGAAGGACAGCCCTCTATGGCTACACCTTC; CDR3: CASRRTALYGYTF
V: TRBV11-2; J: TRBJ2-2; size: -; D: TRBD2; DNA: TGTGCCAGCAGCCAACATAGGACTAGCGGGAATACCGGGGAGCTGTTTTTT; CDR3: CASSQHRTSGNTGELFF